These T cell receptor beta chains were read from a single sample in a study of identical twins. TCRdb called the 5' RACE reads again in MiXCR, with one record for every CDR3 protein. The sample yields hundreds of thousands of distinct CDR3 sequences, around 8.3% seen once. The same data also contributed to another study, on yellow fever vaccine responses in identical twins.

Source material: PBMCs. These receptor sequences come from a woman between 18 and 30 years old in good health. Both conserved end residues are part of each CDR3. Each record gives: V gene, CDR3 length, CDR3 protein.

TRBV2	14	CASSGSGGMDEQFF
TRBV5-4	15	CASTLDGNSYNEQFF
TRBV6-1	15	CASSPSPDRGRKAFF
TRBV4-3	13	CASSHGGSYEQYF
TRBV18	13	CASSPLHYNEQFF
TRBV27	13	CASNSGGSYEQYF
TRBV12-3/TRBV12-4	12	CASSLGVDEAFF
TRBV29-1	10	CSVETDRVYF
TRBV7-8	15	CASSLGSGSYDEQYF
TRBV12-3/TRBV12-4	12	CASRGFTDTQYF
TRBV15	16	CATSGHNSGAQETQYF
TRBV7-9	17	CASSPDGLGPSTDTQYF
TRBV7-2	15	CASSWQGIGNQPQHF
TRBV4-3	17	CASSQDPAYANTDTQYF
TRBV6-1	13	CASRQSTGNTIYF
TRBV10-3	17	CAISEYLTGDLNQPQHF
TRBV29-1	15	CSVDLGGQETYEQYF
TRBV7-9	13	CASSSQGWEKLFF
TRBV24-1	15	CATSDPQGYQETQYF
TRBV4-1	13	CASSQEAGRAFYF
TRBV27	16	CASSSEREGLGDTQYF
TRBV12-3/TRBV12-4	16	CASSLRVADSTDTQYF
TRBV12-5	16	CASGLGVAANTGELFF
TRBV20-1	16	CSARDQSILAKNIQYF
TRBV10-1	17	CASSEFPEASSPDTQYF
TRBV6-1	15	CASRGFWTGGQPQHF
TRBV14	13	CASRRQGGETQYF